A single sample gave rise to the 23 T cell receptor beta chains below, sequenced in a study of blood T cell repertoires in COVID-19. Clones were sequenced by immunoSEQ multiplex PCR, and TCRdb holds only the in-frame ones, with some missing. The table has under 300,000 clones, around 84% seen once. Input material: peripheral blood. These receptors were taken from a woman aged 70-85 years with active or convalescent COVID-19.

CDR3 bases: TGTGCCAGCAGCTTAATCCGGGGTGAGCAGTTCTTC. It is translated as CASSLIRGEQFF. This chain uses TRBV7-3 with TRBJ2-1; weak D call: TRBD2 (5 bases). CDR3 size: 12 residues. Germline V CDR1 and CDR2: SGHTA, FQGTGA. Trimming took 1 base from V and 9 from J, leaving 7 bases between them.

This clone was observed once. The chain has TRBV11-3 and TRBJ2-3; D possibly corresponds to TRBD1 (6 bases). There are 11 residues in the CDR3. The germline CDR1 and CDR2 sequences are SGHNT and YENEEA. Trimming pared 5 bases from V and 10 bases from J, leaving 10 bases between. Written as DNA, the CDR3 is TGTGCCAGCAGCCAAGAGGGGGCGCAGTATTTT. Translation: CASSQEGAQYF.

The DNA for the CDR3 is TGTGCCAGCTCACTACGGGGGACGCAGATGAACACTGAAGCTTTCTTT. Protein product: CASSLRGTQMNTEAFF. The chain joins TRBV18 to TRBJ1-1, with D possibly matching TRBD1 (5 bases). V was pared by 4 bases and J by 0 bases, with 15 bases between. CDR1 and CDR2 (germline): KGHSH, LQKENI. This CDR3 is built from 16 residues.

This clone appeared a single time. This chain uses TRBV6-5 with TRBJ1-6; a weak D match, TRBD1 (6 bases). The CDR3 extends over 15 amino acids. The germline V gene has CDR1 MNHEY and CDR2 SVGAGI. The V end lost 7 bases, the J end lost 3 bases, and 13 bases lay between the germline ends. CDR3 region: CASKIRDNYNSPLHF. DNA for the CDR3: TGTGCCAGCAAAATCCGGGACAACTATAATTCACCCCTCCACTTT.

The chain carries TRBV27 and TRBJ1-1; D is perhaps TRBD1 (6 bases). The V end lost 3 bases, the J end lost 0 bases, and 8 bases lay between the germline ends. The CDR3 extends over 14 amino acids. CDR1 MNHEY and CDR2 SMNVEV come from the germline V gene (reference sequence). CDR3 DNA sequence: TGTGCCAGCAGTTTGGACAGAATGAACACTGAAGCTTTCTTT. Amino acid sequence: CASSLDRMNTEAFF.

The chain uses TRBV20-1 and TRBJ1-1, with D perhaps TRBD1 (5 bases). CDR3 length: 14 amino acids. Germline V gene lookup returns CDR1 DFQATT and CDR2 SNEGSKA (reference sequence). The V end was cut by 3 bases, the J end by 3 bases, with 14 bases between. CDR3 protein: CSASPAGRDTEAFF. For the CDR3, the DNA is TGCAGTGCTAGTCCGGCAGGGAGGGACACTGAAGCTTTCTTT.

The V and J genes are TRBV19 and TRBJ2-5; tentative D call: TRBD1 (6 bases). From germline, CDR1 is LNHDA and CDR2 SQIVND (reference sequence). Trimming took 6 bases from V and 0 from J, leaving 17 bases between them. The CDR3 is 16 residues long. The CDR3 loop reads CASSTYINRDQETQYF. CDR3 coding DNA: TGTGCCAGTAGCACTTACATCAACAGGGACCAAGAGACCCAGTACTTC.

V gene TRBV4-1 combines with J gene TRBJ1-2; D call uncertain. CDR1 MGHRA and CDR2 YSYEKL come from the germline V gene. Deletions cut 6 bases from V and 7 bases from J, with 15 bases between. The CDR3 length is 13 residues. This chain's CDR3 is CASSTLTGGGYTF. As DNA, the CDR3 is TGCGCCAGCAGTACACTTACGGGAGGTGGCTACACCTTC.

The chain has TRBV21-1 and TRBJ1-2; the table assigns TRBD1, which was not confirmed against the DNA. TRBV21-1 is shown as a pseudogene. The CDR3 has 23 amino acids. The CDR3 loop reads CASSKARYIGIRVSNRTNYGYTF. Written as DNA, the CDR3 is TGTGCCAGCAGCAAAGCGCGATATATTGGGATCAGGGTGAGTAACCGAACTAACTATGGCTACACCTTC.

The CDR3 protein is CASSQVRDSKINSPLHF. CDR3 DNA sequence: TGTGCCAGCAGCCAAGTCCGGGACAGTAAGATTAATTCACCCCTCCACTTT. This sequence joins TRBV14 and TRBJ1-6, with 7 nucleotides matching TRBD1. The length of the CDR3 is 17 residues. Germline loops: CDR1 SGHDN, CDR2 FVKESK. V lost 1 base to trimming and J lost 6 bases; unmatched junction nucleotides: 9.

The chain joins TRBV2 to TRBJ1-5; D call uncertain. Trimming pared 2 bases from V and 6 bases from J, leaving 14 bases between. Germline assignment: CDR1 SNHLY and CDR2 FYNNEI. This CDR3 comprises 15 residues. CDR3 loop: CASSESTLRGQPQHF. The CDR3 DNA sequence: TGTGCCAGCAGTGAATCGACGTTACGGGGTCAGCCCCAGCATTTT.

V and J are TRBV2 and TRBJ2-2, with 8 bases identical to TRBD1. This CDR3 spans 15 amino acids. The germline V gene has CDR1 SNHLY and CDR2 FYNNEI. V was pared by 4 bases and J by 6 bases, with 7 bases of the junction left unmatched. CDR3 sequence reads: CASSVQGDGAGELFF. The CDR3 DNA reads TGTGCCAGCAGTGTACAGGGGGATGGTGCCGGGGAGCTGTTTTTT.

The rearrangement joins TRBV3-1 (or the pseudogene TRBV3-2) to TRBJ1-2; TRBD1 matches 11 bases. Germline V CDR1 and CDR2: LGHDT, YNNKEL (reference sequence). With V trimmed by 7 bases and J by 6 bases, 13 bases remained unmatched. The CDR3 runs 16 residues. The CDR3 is CASTLRTGGAINGYTF. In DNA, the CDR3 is TGTGCCAGCACCCTCCGGACAGGGGGCGCAATAAATGGCTACACCTTC.

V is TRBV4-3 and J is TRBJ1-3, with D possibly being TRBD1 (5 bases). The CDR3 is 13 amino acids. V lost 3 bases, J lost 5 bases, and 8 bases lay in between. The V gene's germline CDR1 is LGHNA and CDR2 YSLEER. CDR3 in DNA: TGCGCCAGCAGCCAGGGACTTCGAAACACCATATATTTT. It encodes CASSQGLRNTIYF.

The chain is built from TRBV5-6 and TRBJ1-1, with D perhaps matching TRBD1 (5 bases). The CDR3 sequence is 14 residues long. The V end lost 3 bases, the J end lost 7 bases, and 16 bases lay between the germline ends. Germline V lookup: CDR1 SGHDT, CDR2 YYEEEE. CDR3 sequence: CASSSRVGKYEAFF. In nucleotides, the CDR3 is TGTGCCAGCAGCTCCAGGGTGGGGAAATATGAAGCTTTCTTT.

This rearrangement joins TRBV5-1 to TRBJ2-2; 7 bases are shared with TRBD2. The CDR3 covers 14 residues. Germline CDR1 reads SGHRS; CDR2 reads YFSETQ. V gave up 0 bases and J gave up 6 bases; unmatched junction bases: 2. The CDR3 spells CASSLDGGAGELFF. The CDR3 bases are TGCGCCAGCAGCTTGGATGGGGGGGCCGGGGAGCTGTTTTTT.

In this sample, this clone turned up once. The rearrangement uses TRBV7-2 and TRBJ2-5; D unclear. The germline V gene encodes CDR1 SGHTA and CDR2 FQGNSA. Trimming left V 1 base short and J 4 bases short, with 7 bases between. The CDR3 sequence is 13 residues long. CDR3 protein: CASSLDLIETQYF. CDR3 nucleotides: TGTGCCAGCAGCTTAGACCTAATAGAGACCCAGTACTTC.

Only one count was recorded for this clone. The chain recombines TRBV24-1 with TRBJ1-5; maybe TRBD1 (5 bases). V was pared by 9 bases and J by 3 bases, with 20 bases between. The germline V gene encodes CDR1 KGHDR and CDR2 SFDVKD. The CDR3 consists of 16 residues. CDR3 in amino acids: CATSGAGSRHNQPQHF. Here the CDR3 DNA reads TGTGCCACCTCTGGGGCTGGGTCACGTCACAATCAGCCCCAGCATTTT.

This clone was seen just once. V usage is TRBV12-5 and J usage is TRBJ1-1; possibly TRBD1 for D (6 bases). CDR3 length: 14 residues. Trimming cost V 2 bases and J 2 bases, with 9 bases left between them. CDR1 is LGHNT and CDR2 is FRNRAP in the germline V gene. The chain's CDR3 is CASGLTGFNTEAFF. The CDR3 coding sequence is TGTGCTAGTGGTTTGACAGGGTTTAACACTGAAGCTTTCTTT.

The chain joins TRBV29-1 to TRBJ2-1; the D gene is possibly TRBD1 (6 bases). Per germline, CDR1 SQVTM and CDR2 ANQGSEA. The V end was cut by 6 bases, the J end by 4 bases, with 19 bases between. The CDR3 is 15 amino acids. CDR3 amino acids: CSVETGTPVYNEQFF. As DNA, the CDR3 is TGCAGCGTAGAAACCGGGACACCTGTTTACAATGAGCAGTTCTTC.

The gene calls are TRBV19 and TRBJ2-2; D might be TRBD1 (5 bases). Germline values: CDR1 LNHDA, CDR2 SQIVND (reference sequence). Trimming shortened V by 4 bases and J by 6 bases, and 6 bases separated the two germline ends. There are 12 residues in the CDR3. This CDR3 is CASSTRAGELFF. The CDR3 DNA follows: TGTGCCAGTAGTACCAGGGCCGGGGAGCTGTTTTTT.

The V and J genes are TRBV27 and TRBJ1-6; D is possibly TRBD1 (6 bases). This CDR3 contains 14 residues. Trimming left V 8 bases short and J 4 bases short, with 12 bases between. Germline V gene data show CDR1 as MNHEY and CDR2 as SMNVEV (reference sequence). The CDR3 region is CASGQNLYNSPLHF. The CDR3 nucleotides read TGTGCCAGCGGACAGAACCTGTATAATTCACCCCTCCACTTT.

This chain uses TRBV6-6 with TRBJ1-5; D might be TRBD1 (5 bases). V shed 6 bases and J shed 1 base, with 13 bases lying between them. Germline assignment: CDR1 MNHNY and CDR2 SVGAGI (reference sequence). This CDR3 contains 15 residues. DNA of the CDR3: TGTGCCAGCAGGGCCAGGGAGGTGAGCAATCAGCCCCAGCATTTT. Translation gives CASRAREVSNQPQHF.